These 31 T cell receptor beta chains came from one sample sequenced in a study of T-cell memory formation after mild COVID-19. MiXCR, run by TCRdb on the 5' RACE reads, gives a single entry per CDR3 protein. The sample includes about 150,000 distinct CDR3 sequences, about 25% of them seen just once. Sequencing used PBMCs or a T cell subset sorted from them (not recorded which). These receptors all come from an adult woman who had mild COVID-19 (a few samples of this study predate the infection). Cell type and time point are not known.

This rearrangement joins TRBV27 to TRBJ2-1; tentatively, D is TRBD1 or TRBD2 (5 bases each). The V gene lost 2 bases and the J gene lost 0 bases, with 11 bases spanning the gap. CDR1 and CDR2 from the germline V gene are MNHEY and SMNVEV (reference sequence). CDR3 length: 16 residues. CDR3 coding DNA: TGTGCCAGCAGTTTAGGGACCCGACCCTCCTACAATGAGCAGTTCTTC. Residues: CASSLGTRPSYNEQFF.

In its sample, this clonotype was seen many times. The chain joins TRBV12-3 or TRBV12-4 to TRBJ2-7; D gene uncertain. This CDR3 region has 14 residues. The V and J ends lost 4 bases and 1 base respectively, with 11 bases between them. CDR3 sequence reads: CASSSTDGSYEQYF. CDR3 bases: TGTGCCAGCAGTTCCACGGACGGTTCCTACGAGCAGTACTTC.

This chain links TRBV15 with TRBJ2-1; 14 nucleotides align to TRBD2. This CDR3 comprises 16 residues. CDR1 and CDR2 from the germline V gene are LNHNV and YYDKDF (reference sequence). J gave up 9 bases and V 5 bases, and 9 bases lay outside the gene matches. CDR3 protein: CATSGLAGGLSSEQFF. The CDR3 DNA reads TGTGCCACCAGCGGACTAGCGGGGGGCTTATCCAGTGAGCAGTTCTTC. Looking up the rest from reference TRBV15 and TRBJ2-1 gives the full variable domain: DAMVIQNPRYQVTQFGKPVTLSCSQTLNHNVMYWYQQKSSQAPKLLFHYYDKDFNNEADTPDNFQSRRPNTSFCFLDIRSPGLGDTAMYLCATSGLAGGLSSEQFFGPGTRLTVL.

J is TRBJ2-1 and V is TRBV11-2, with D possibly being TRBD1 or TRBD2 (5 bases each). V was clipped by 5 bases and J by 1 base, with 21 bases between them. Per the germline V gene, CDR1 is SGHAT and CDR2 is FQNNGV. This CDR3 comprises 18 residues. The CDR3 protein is CASSPGSLVGPSYNEQFF. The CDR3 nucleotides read TGTGCCAGCAGCCCGGGATCACTCGTGGGGCCTTCCTACAATGAGCAGTTCTTC.

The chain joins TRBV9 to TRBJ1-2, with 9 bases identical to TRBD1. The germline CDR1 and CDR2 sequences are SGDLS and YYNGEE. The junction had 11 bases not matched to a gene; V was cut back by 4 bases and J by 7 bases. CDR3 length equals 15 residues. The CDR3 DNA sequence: TGTGCCAGCAGCCCCGGGACAGGGAGTTACGTTGGCTACACCTTC. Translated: CASSPGTGSYVGYTF.

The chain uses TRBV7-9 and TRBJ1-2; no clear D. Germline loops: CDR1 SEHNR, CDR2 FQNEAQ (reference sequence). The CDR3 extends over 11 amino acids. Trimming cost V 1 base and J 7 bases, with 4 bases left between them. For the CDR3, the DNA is TGTGCCAGCAGCTTAGACGTTGGCTACACCTTC. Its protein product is CASSLDVGYTF.

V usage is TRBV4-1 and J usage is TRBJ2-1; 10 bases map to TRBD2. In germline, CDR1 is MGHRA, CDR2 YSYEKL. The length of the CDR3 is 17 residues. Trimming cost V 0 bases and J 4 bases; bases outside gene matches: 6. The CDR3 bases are TGCGCCAGCAGCCAAGATAGGGCTAGCGGGGGATACAATGAGCAGTTCTTC. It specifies CASSQDRASGGYNEQFF.

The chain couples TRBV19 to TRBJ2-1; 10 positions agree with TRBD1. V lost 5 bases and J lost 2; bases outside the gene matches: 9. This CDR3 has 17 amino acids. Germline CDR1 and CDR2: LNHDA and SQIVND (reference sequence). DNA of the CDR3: TGTGCCAGTAGTCCGAGACAGGGGGCGGTAGCCTACAATGAGCAGTTCTTC. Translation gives CASSPRQGAVAYNEQFF.

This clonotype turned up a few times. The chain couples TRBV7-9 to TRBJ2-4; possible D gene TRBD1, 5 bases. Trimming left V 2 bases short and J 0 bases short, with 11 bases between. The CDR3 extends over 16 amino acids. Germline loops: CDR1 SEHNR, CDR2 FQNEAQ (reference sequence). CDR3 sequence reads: CASSLQTDLAKNIQYF. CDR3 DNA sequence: TGTGCCAGCAGCTTACAGACAGATCTAGCCAAAAACATTCAGTACTTC.

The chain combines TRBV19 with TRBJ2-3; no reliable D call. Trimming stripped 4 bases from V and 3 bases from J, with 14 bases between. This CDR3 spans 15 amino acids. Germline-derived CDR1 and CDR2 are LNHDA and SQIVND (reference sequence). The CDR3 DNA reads TGTGCCAGTAGTACGACATCGTCGGTGACAGATACGCAGTATTTT. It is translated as CASSTTSSVTDTQYF.

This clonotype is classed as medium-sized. The CDR3: CASAGQASSYEQYF. In DNA form, the CDR3 reads TGTGCCAGCGCAGGACAGGCCTCCTCCTACGAGCAGTACTTC. The chain has TRBV27 and TRBJ2-7; TRBD1 agrees at 7 bases. CDR3 length: 14 amino acids. J was trimmed by 0 bases and V by 8 bases; bases with no gene match: 7. Germline V gene sequence: CDR1 MNHEY, CDR2 SMNVEV (reference sequence).

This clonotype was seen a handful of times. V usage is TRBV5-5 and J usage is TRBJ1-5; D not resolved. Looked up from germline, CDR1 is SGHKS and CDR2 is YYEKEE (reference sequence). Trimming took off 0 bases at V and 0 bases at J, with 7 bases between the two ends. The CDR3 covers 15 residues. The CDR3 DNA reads TGTGCCAGCAGCTTGGCCGGTAATAGCAATCAGCCCCAGCATTTT. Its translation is CASSLAGNSNQPQHF.

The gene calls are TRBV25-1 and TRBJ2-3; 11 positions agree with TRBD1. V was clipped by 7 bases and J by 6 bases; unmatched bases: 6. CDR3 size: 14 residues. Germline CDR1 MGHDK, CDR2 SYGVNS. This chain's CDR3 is CASTGTGGEDTQYF. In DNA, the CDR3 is TGTGCCAGCACCGGGACAGGGGGTGAGGATACGCAGTATTTT.

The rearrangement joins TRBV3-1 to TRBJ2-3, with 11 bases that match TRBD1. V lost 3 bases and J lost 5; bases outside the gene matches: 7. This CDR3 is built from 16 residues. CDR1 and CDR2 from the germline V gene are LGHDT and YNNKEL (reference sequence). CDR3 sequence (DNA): TGTGCCAGCAGCCACGAGGGACAGGGGGTTTTAGATACGCAGTATTTT. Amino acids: CASSHEGQGVLDTQYF.

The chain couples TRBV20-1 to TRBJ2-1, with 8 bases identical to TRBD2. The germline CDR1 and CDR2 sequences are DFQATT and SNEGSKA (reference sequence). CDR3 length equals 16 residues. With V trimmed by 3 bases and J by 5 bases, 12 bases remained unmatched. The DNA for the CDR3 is TGCAGTGCTAGGACCCCCGGGACTAGTATTGACAATGAGCAGTTCTTC. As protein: CSARTPGTSIDNEQFF.

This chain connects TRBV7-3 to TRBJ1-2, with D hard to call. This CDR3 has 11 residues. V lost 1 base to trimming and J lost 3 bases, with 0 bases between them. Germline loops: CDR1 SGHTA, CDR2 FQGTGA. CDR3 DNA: TGTGCCAGCAGCTTAAACTATGGCTACACCTTC. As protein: CASSLNYGYTF.

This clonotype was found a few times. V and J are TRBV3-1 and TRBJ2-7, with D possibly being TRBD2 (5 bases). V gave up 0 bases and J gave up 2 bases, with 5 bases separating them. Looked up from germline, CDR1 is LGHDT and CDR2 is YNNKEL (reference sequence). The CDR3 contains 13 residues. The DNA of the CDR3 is TGTGCCAGCAGCCAAGAGGAGGCCTACGAGCAGTACTTC. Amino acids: CASSQEEAYEQYF.

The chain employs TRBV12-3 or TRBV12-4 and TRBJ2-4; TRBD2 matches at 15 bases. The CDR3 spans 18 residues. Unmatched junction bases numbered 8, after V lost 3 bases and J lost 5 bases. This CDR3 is CASSFDGTSGGRENIQYF. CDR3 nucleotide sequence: TGTGCCAGCAGTTTCGACGGGACTAGCGGGGGGCGTGAAAACATTCAGTACTTC.

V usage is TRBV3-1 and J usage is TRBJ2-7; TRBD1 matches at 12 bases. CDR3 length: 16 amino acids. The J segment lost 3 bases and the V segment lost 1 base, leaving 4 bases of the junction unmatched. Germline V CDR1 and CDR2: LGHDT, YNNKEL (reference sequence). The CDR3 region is CASSQVGTGGYYEQYF. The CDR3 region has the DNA TGTGCCAGCAGCCAAGTAGGGACAGGGGGCTACTACGAGCAGTACTTC.

This CDR3 reads CACKDQTLNTGELFF. For the CDR3, the DNA is TGTGCCTGCAAAGATCAGACCTTGAACACCGGGGAGCTGTTTTTT. The genes are TRBV12-3 or TRBV12-4 and TRBJ2-2; no reliable D call. This CDR3 comprises 15 residues. Trimming removed 11 bases at V and 1 base at J, with 17 bases between.

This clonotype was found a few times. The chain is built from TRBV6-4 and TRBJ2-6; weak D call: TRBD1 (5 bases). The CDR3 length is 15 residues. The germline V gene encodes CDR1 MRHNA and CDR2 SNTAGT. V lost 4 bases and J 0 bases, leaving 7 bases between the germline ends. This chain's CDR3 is CASSGTNSGANVLTF. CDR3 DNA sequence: TGTGCCAGCAGTGGGACAAACTCTGGGGCCAACGTCCTGACTTTC.

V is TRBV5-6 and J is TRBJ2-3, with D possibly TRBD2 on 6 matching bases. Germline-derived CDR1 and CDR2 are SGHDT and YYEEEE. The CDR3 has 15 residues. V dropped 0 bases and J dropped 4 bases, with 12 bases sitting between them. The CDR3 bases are TGTGCCAGCAGCTTGGGAGGCGGGGCCGCAGATACGCAGTATTTT. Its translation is CASSLGGGAADTQYF.

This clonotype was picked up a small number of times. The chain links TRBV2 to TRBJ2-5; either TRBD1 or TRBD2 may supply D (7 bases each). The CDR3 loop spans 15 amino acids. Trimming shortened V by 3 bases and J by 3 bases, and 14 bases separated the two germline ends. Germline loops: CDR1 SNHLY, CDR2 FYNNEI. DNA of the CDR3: TGTGCCAGCAGTGAGGGAGGGGGCCGTGAAGAGACCCAGTACTTC. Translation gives CASSEGGGREETQYF.

The CDR3 DNA sequence: TGTGCCAGCAGTTTAGGGGGGAGAAACACCATATATTTT. It specifies CASSLGGRNTIYF. V and J are TRBV12-3 or TRBV12-4 and TRBJ1-3, with D possibly TRBD1 on 5 matching bases. There are 13 residues in the CDR3. V was clipped by 1 base and J by 5 bases, with 6 bases between them.

The CDR3 sequence: CASSITDTQYF. The CDR3 coding sequence is TGTGCCAGCAGTATCACAGATACGCAGTATTTT. The chain couples TRBV7-9 to TRBJ2-3; D call uncertain. CDR1 is SEHNR and CDR2 is FQNEAQ in the germline V gene (reference sequence). V dropped 6 bases and J dropped 2 bases, with 3 bases sitting between them. CDR3 length equals 11 residues.

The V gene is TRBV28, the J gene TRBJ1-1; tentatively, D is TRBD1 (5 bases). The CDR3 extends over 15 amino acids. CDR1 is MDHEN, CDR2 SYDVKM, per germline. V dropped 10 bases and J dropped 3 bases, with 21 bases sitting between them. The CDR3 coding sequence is TGTGCCAACAAACGGGCGGGGGGTGGCGACACTGAAGCTTTCTTT. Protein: CANKRAGGGDTEAFF. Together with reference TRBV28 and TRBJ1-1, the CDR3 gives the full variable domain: DVKVTQSSRYLVKRTGEKVFLECVQDMDHENMFWYRQDPGLGLRLIYFSYDVKMKEKGDIPEGYSVSREKKERFSLILESASTNQTSMYLCANKRAGGGDTEAFFGQGTRLTVV.

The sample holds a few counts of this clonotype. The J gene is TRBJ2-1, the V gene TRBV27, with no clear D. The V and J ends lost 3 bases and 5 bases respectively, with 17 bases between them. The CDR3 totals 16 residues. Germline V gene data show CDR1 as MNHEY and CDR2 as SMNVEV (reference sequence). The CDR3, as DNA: TGTGCCAGCAGTTTTTCCGGACCCGGCCTCCACAATGAGCAGTTCTTC. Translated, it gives CASSFSGPGLHNEQFF.

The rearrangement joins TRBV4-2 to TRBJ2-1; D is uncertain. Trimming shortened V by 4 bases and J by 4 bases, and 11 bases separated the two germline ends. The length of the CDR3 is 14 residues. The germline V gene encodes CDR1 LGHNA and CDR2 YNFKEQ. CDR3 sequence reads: CASSPRPGYNEQFF. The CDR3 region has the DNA TGTGCCAGCAGCCCCCGCCCTGGGTACAATGAGCAGTTCTTC.

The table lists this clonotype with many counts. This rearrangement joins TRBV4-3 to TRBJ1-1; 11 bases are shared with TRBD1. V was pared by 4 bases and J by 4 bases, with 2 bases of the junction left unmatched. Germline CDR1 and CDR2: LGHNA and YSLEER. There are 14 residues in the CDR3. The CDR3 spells CASSPGTGGTEAFF. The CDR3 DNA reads TGCGCCAGCAGCCCCGGGACAGGGGGCACTGAAGCTTTCTTT.

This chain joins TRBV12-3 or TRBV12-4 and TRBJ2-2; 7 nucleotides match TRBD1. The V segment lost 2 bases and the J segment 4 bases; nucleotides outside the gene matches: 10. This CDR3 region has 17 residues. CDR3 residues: CASSLSIQGDSTGELFF. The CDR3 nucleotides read TGTGCCAGCAGTTTATCGATCCAGGGGGATTCCACCGGGGAGCTGTTTTTT.

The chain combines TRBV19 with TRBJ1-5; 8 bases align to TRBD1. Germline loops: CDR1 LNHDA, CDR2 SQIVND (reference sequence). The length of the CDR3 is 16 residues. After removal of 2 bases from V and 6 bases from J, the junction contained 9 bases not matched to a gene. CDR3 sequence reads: CASSITGTGGVQPQHF. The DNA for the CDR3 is TGTGCCAGTAGTATAACCGGGACAGGTGGAGTTCAGCCCCAGCATTTT. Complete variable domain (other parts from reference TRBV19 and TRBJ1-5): DGGITQSPKYLFRKEGQNVTLSCEQNLNHDAMYWYRQDPGQGLRLIYYSQIVNDFQKGDIAEGYSVSREKKESFPLTVTSAQKNPTAFYLCASSITGTGGVQPQHFGDGTRLSIL.